The 30 T cell receptor beta chains listed next were all sequenced from one sample in a study of blood T cell repertoires in COVID-19 (dated by TCRdb to between 2020 and 2021). Library preparation was by the immunoSEQ multiplex PCR assay. The table was pulled from immuneACCESS by TCRdb, which kept in-frame rearrangements only. Such tables lose some clones; where checked, under half of the loss comes from unresolved V genes, and the rest has no known cause. The sample table contains a few hundred thousand clones; only one count was recorded for 85% to 90% of them. The ten largest account for about 2% of the sample. Sequenced: peripheral blood. The receptors originated from a woman between 25 and 40 years old with COVID-19, enrolled during active disease.

This chain links TRBV7-8 with TRBJ1-1; D ambiguous. Trimming removed 2 bases from V and 7 bases from J, with 8 bases in between. This CDR3 is built from 12 residues. The V gene's germline CDR1 is SGHVS and CDR2 FQNEAQ. CDR3 sequence reads: CASSLYSHEAFF. The CDR3 DNA follows: TGTGCCAGCAGCTTATACAGCCATGAAGCTTTCTTT.

This chain joins TRBV2 and TRBJ2-2, with TRBD1 identical over 9 bases. V lost 4 bases and J lost 3; bases outside the gene matches: 6. The V gene's germline CDR1 is SNHLY and CDR2 FYNNEI. The CDR3 is 16 amino acids. The CDR3 spells CASSATGGVDTGELFF. The CDR3 DNA reads as TGTGCCAGCAGTGCTACAGGGGGCGTCGACACCGGGGAGCTGTTTTTT.

The V and J genes are TRBV4-2 and TRBJ2-2; possible D gene TRBD2, 6 bases. Trimming took off 0 bases at V and 5 bases at J, with 16 bases between the two ends. The CDR3 runs 17 residues. The germline V gene encodes CDR1 LGHNA and CDR2 YNFKEQ. The CDR3 DNA sequence: TGTGCCAGCAGCCAAGATTTGGGACTCCCGGGGACCGGGGAGCTGTTTTTT. This codes for CASSQDLGLPGTGELFF.

This sequence joins TRBV6-1 and TRBJ1-5; no reliable D call. Germline CDR1 is MNHNS and CDR2 is SASEGT. The CDR3 has 15 residues. Trimming shortened V by 3 bases and J by 1 base, and 10 bases separated the two germline ends. CDR3 residues: CASSEEGLSNQPQHF. Written as DNA, the CDR3 is TGTGCCAGCAGTGAGGAGGGCTTAAGCAATCAGCCCCAGCATTTT.

This chain joins TRBV19 and TRBJ1-5; tentatively, D is TRBD1 (5 bases). Between the trimmed V and J ends, which lost 3 bases and 0 bases, there was a span of 18 bases. This CDR3 contains 18 residues. Germline CDR1 and CDR2: LNHDA and SQIVND (reference sequence). Here the CDR3 reads CASSIPYLGHASNQPQHF. In DNA, the CDR3 is TGTGCCAGTAGTATTCCCTATCTCGGACACGCTAGCAATCAGCCCCAGCATTTT.

V is TRBV7-9 and J is TRBJ1-4; D gene unclear. Looked up from germline, CDR1 is SEHNR and CDR2 is FQNEAQ (reference sequence). V was shortened by 7 bases and J by 7 bases, with 13 bases between the two germline ends. The CDR3 runs 13 residues. CDR3 residues: CASTKSGPEKLFF. Written as DNA, the CDR3 is TGTGCCAGCACCAAAAGCGGCCCTGAAAAACTGTTTTTT.

This clone was recorded only once. The rearrangement joins TRBV5-4 to TRBJ1-1; no definite D call. This CDR3 region has 14 residues. V lost 2 bases and J 4 bases, leaving 12 bases between the germline ends. In germline, CDR1 is SGHNT, CDR2 YYREEE (reference sequence). CDR3 protein: CASSFDLDFTEAFF. As DNA, the CDR3 is TGTGCCAGCAGCTTTGACCTTGACTTCACTGAAGCTTTCTTT. Based on the CDR3 plus reference TRBV5-4 and TRBJ1-1, the full variable domain is ETGVTQSPTHLIKTRGQQVTLRCSSQSGHNTVSWYQQALGQGPQFIFQYYREEENGRGNFPPRFSGLQFPNYSSELNVNALELDDSALYLCASSFDLDFTEAFFGQGTRLTVV.

The J gene is TRBJ1-1, the V gene TRBV27, with TRBD1 as a possible D gene (5 bases). Trimming pared 3 bases from V and 5 bases from J, leaving 10 bases between. The CDR3 sequence is 13 residues long. Germline values: CDR1 MNHEY, CDR2 SMNVEV (reference sequence). CDR3 residues: CASSLGGETEAFF. CDR3 sequence (DNA): TGTGCCAGCAGTTTGGGAGGGGAGACTGAAGCTTTCTTT.

The CDR3 loop is CASSDPNTDTQYF. The DNA for the CDR3 is TGTGCCAGCAGTGACCCCAACACAGATACGCAGTATTTT. The V gene is TRBV25-1, the J gene TRBJ2-3; D not certain. V was trimmed by 3 bases and J by 2 bases, leaving 6 bases between them. The CDR3 runs to 13 residues. Germline CDR1 and CDR2: MGHDK and SYGVNS. Full variable domain (rest looked up from reference TRBV25-1 and TRBJ2-3): EADIYQTPRYLVIGTGKKITLECSQTMGHDKMYWYQQDPGMELHLIHYSYGVNSTEKGDLSSESTVSRIRTEHFPLTLESARPSHTSQYLCASSDPNTDTQYFGPGTRLTVL.

The V call is TRBV19, the J call TRBJ2-6, with 10 bases aligning to TRBD1. The germline gives CDR1 LNHDA, CDR2 SQIVND (reference sequence). Trimming at V came to 6 bases and at J to 2 bases, leaving 1 base not matched to a gene. CDR3 length equals 15 residues. The CDR3 protein is CASRTGGPGANVLTF. CDR3 nucleotides: TGTGCCAGTAGGACAGGGGGCCCTGGGGCCAACGTCCTGACTTTC.

The rearrangement uses TRBV15 and TRBJ1-2; the match to TRBD1 covers 7 bases. The germline CDR1 and CDR2 sequences are LNHNV and YYDKDF (reference sequence). The CDR3 runs to 14 residues. The J segment lost 5 bases and the V segment lost 5 bases, leaving 8 bases of the junction unmatched. The CDR3 reads CATSERTGSYGYTF. In DNA form, the CDR3 reads TGTGCCACCAGCGAGCGGACAGGTTCTTATGGCTACACCTTC.

The rearrangement uses TRBV5-5 and TRBJ1-1; 7 bases are shared with TRBD1. In germline, CDR1 is SGHKS, CDR2 YYEKEE (reference sequence). V lost 4 bases, J lost 5 bases, and 11 bases stayed unmatched. The CDR3 spans 15 residues. The CDR3 spells CASSIGTGVGTEAFF. The CDR3 DNA sequence: TGTGCCAGCAGCATAGGAACAGGGGTGGGGACTGAAGCTTTCTTT.

This chain uses TRBV4-2 with TRBJ2-1, with TRBD2 matching 11 bases. This CDR3 is 16 amino acids long. In germline, CDR1 is LGHNA, CDR2 YNFKEQ. With V trimmed by 0 bases and J by 4 bases, 2 bases remained unmatched. The CDR3 loop is CASSQDSGGAYNEQFF. CDR3 nucleotide sequence: TGTGCCAGCAGCCAAGATAGCGGGGGGGCTTACAATGAGCAGTTCTTC.

This clone was counted many times. This chain uses TRBV6-1 with TRBJ1-5; D ambiguous. Trimming took off 2 bases at V and 1 base at J, with 9 bases between the two ends. Germline-derived CDR1 and CDR2 are MNHNS and SASEGT. The CDR3 covers 15 residues. CDR3 sequence: CASSEHEGSNQPQHF. In DNA form, the CDR3 reads TGTGCCAGCAGTGAACATGAGGGAAGCAATCAGCCCCAGCATTTT.

This chain joins TRBV6-6 and TRBJ1-1; D is possibly TRBD1 (5 bases). Germline V gives CDR1 MNHNY, CDR2 SVGAGI (reference sequence). V was cut by 6 bases and J by 6 bases, with 17 bases left in between. There are 14 residues in the CDR3. The CDR3 sequence: CASSPVAGTAEAFF. DNA of the CDR3: TGTGCCAGCAGCCCCGTCGCGGGGACGGCTGAAGCTTTCTTT.

The chain joins TRBV24-1 to TRBJ2-1; tentatively, D is TRBD2 (7 bases). Looked up from germline, CDR1 is KGHDR and CDR2 is SFDVKD. The CDR3 totals 15 residues. V dropped 0 bases and J dropped 7 bases, with 12 bases sitting between them. The CDR3 sequence is CATSDLSGGANEQFF. In nucleotides, the CDR3 is TGTGCCACCAGTGATTTGTCTGGGGGGGCGAATGAGCAGTTCTTC.

This chain joins TRBV5-1 and TRBJ2-1; TRBD2 is a possible D gene (5 bases). Trimming stripped 5 bases from V and 9 bases from J, with 18 bases between. Germline CDR1 SGHRS, CDR2 YFSETQ. The CDR3 is made up of 14 amino acids. In DNA, the CDR3 is TGCGCCAGCAGTTTTTTGGGGAGCTCCGGTGAGCAGTTCTTC. This translates into CASSFLGSSGEQFF.

V is TRBV11-3 and J is TRBJ2-1; 9 bases map to TRBD2. Trimming cost V 7 bases and J 5 bases; bases outside gene matches: 15. The CDR3 is 17 residues long. The germline CDR1 and CDR2 sequences are SGHNT and YENEEA. The CDR3 nucleotides read TGTGCCAGCACCTGGGACATAGCGGGGGAAAACCACAATGAGCAGTTCTTC. Protein sequence: CASTWDIAGENHNEQFF.

This chain uses TRBV3-1 (or the pseudogene TRBV3-2) with TRBJ2-5; D might be TRBD1 (6 bases). This CDR3 is built from 14 residues. Germline V gene data show CDR1 as LGHDT and CDR2 as YNNKEL (reference sequence). V was pared by 2 bases and J by 3 bases, with 10 bases between. In nucleotides, the CDR3 is TGTGCCAGCAGCCAACAGGGGCTAGAAGAGACCCAGTACTTC. As protein: CASSQQGLEETQYF.

The chain is built from TRBV11-2 and TRBJ1-3; a possible D gene is TRBD1 (6 bases). The germline V gene has CDR1 SGHAT and CDR2 FQNNGV. Trimming cost V 3 bases and J 4 bases, with 13 bases left between them. The CDR3 consists of 15 residues. The CDR3 spells CASSFFRGGGNTIYF. CDR3 DNA: TGTGCCAGCAGCTTCTTCAGGGGCGGGGGAAACACCATATATTTT.

CDR3 sequence reads: CASSKERTGGEGSNQPQHF. Written as DNA, the CDR3 is TGTGCCAGCAGCAAAGAAAGGACAGGGGGCGAGGGGAGCAATCAGCCCCAGCATTTT. V gene TRBV21-1 combines with J gene TRBJ1-5; TRBD1, as called in the table, went unchecked against the DNA. TRBV21-1 is a known pseudogene. The length of the CDR3 is 19 residues.

The chain has TRBV12-5 and TRBJ1-1; weak D call: TRBD1 (6 bases). Germline CDR1 reads LGHNT; CDR2 reads FRNRAP. The CDR3 consists of 12 residues. Trimming pared 6 bases from V and 4 bases from J, leaving 9 bases between. CDR3 in amino acids: CASGTGLTEAFF. The CDR3 DNA is TGTGCTAGTGGCACAGGGCTCACTGAAGCTTTCTTT.

The CDR3 here is CASSKRTGSNSPLHF. The CDR3 DNA sequence: TGTGCCAGCAGCAAACGGACAGGGTCTAATTCACCCCTCCACTTT. This rearrangement joins TRBV3-1 (or the pseudogene TRBV3-2) to TRBJ1-6; 8 positions match TRBD1. The germline V gene encodes CDR1 LGHDT and CDR2 YNNKEL (reference sequence). V shed 5 bases, J shed 6 bases, and the junction held 6 bases outside the gene matches. This CDR3 comprises 15 residues.

The V gene is TRBV19, the J gene TRBJ1-1, with D maybe TRBD1 (6 bases). This CDR3 is 14 amino acids long. V was clipped by 6 bases and J by 0 bases, with 11 bases between them. The germline V gene has CDR1 LNHDA and CDR2 SQIVND (reference sequence). The CDR3 DNA sequence: TGTGCCAGTAGCAGGACAGAAATGAACACTGAAGCTTTCTTT. Its protein is CASSRTEMNTEAFF. The full variable domain, completed using reference TRBV19 and TRBJ1-1, is DGGITQSPKYLFRKEGQNVTLSCEQNLNHDAMYWYRQDPGQGLRLIYYSQIVNDFQKGDIAEGYSVSREKKESFPLTVTSAQKNPTAFYLCASSRTEMNTEAFFGQGTRLTVV.

The gene calls are TRBV2 and TRBJ1-5, with 9 nucleotides matching TRBD1. Trimming removed 7 bases from V and 7 bases from J; junction bases left unmatched: 5. This CDR3 has 13 residues. Germline lookup yields CDR1 SNHLY and CDR2 FYNNEI. The CDR3 sequence: CASKGQGAQPQHF. CDR3 DNA: TGTGCCAGCAAGGGACAGGGCGCCCAGCCCCAGCATTTT.

The CDR3 here is CASSGGGGQYF. In nucleotides, the CDR3 is TGTGCCAGCAGTGGGGGGGGTGGGCAGTACTTC. This chain links TRBV27 with TRBJ2-7, with 7 bases matching TRBD2. Losses at the gene ends were 5 bases for V and 9 bases for J; bases not matched to a gene: 4. Per the germline V gene, CDR1 is MNHEY and CDR2 is SMNVEV (reference sequence). This CDR3 has 11 amino acids.

The CDR3 is CASRPRQGNYGYTF. The CDR3 nucleotides read TGTGCCAGCAGACCACGCCAGGGGAACTATGGCTACACCTTC. The chain combines TRBV6-5 with TRBJ1-2, with D possibly being TRBD1 (6 bases). The CDR3 runs 14 residues. Germline loops: CDR1 MNHEY, CDR2 SVGAGI. Trimming took off 6 bases at V and 2 bases at J, with 13 bases between the two ends.

The chain joins TRBV7-6 to TRBJ2-7, with D possibly matching TRBD1 (6 bases). Germline V CDR1 and CDR2: SGHVS, FNYEAQ. The CDR3 totals 12 residues. V was clipped by 3 bases and J by 6 bases, with 9 bases between them. For the CDR3, the DNA is TGTGCCAGCAGCTTCCACAGGGCCGAGCAGTACTTC. The encoded protein is CASSFHRAEQYF.

The V call is TRBV2, the J call TRBJ1-2; TRBD1 might be the D (5 bases). Germline-derived CDR1 and CDR2 are SNHLY and FYNNEI. Trimming shortened V by 1 base and J by 4 bases, and 16 bases separated the two germline ends. CDR3 length: 16 residues. The CDR3 protein is CASSEGSRTGGYGYTF. CDR3 DNA: TGTGCCAGCAGTGAAGGTAGTAGAACGGGGGGCTATGGCTACACCTTC.

The chain uses TRBV7-3 and TRBJ2-1, with 8 bases aligning to TRBD2. The J segment lost 2 bases and the V segment lost 3 bases, leaving 3 bases of the junction unmatched. Germline lookup yields CDR1 SGHTA and CDR2 FQGTGA. The CDR3 totals 15 residues. Written as DNA, the CDR3 is TGTGCCAGCAGCTTTCGCGGGGGGACCTACAATGAGCAGTTCTTC. Its protein is CASSFRGGTYNEQFF.